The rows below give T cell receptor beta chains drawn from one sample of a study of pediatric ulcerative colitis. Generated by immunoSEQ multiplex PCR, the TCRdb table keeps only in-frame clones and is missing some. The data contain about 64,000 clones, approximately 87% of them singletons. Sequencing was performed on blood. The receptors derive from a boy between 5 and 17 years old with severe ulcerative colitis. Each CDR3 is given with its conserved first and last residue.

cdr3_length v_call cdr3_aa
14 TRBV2 CASSEARVLDTQYF
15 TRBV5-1 CASSWAGMGYNEQFF
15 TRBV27 CASSLVSGSGYEQYF
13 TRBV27 CASSLSEAYEQYF
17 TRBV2 CASSAFVAGGRGNEQFF
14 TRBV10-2 CASSGVSAHNEQFF
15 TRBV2 CASSRDREDTGELFF
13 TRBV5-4 CASSLAWDTEAFF
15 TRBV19 CASSIPGTNLYEQYF
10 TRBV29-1 CSVVGDEQFF
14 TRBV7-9 CASSLARDNAEAFF
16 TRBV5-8 CASSLVGLAVYNEQFF
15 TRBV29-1 CSVADLTGPNEKLFF
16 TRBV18 CASSPQGGMFNQPQHF
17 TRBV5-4 CASSQGLGLAGPYEQYF
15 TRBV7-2 CASSLALTSGYEQYF
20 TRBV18 CASSRLGLAGGPGSYNEQFF
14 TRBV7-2 CASSGDRSTDTQYF
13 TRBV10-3 CAISEARGTSYTF
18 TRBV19 CASSTLAGGGSSYNEQFF
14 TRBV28 CASMGPGGLYEQYF
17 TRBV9 CASSVDPPSGPNNEQFF
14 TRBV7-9 CASTQSAGPYEQYF
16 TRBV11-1 CASSLALDGSYNEQFF
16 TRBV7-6 CASSLRGQGNTGELFF
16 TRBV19 CASSIPAGGLTGELFF
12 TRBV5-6 CASSLAADTQYF
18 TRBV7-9 CASSSLEGTSGIYNEQFF
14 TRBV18 CASSQGGDTYEQYF
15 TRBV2 CASNPTGSAGEKLFF
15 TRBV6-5 CASRTGSYYNSPLHF
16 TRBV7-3 CASSQRTGGDQETQYF
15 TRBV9 CASSPGLAPSYEQYF
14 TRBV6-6 CASSSLTGSETQYF
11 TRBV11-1 CASSSTDTQYF
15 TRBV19 CASSMEASGGYEQYF
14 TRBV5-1 CASSKSPMVGGYTF
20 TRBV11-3 CASSWGTSGRGDPSYNEQFF
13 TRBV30 CAWSVQGPYGYTF
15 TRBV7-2 CASSLVGTSAYEQYF
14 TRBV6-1 CASSEGPEIYEQYF
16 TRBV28 CASSPLDYPKGDTQYF